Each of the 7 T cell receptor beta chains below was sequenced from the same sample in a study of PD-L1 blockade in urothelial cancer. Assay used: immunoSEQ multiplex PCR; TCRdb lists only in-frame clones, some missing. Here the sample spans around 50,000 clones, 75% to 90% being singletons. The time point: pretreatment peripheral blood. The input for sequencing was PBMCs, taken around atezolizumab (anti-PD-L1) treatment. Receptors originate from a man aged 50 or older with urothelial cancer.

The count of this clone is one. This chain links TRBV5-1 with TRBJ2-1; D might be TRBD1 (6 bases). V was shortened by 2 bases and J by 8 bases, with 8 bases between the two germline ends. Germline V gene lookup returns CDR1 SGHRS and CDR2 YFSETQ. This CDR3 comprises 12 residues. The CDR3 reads CASSFRGDEQFF. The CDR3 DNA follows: TGCGCCAGCAGCTTCAGGGGCGATGAGCAGTTCTTC.

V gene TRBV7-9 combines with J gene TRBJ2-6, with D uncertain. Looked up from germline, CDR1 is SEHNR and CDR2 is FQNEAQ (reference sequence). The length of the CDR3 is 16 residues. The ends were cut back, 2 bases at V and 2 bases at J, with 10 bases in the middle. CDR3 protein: CASSLQATPGANVLTF. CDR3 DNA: TGTGCCAGCAGCTTACAGGCGACCCCTGGGGCCAACGTCCTGACTTTC.

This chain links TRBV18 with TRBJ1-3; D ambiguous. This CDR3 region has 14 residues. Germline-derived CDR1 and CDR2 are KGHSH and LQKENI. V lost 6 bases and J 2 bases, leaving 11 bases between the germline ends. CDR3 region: CASSEGATGNTIYF. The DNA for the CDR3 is TGTGCCAGCTCGGAAGGAGCAACTGGAAACACCATATATTTT. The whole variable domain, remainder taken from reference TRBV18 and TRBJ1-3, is NAGVMQNPRHLVRRRGQEARLRCSPMKGHSHVYWYRQLPEEGLKFMVYLQKENIIDESGMPKERFSAEFPKEGPSILRIQQVVRGDSAAYFCASSEGATGNTIYFGEGSWLTVV.

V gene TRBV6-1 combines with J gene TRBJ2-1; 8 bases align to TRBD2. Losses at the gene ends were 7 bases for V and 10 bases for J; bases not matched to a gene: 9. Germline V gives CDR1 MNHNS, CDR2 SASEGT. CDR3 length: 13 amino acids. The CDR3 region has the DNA TGTGCCAGCACCCCCGGGGGGGGAAGGGAGCAGTTCTTC. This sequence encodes CASTPGGGREQFF.

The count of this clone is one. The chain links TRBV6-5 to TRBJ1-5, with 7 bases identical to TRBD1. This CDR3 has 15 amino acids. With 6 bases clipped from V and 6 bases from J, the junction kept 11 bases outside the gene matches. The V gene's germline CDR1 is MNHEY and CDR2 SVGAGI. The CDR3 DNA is TGTGCCAGCAGACAAGCCACAGGGGTAGGTCAGCCCCAGCATTTT. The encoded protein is CASRQATGVGQPQHF.

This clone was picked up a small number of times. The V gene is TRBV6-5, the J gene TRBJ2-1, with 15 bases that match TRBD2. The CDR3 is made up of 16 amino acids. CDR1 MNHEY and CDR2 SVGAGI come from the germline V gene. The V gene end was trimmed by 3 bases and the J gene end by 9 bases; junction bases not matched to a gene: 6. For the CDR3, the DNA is TGTGCCAGCAGTTATAGGACTAGCGGGGGGGCTAGTGAGCAGTTCTTC. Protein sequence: CASSYRTSGGASEQFF.

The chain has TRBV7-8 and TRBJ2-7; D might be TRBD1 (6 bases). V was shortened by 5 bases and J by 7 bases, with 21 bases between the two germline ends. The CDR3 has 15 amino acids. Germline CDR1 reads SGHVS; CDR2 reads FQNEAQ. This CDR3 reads CASSPPGQPLWEQYF. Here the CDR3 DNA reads TGTGCCAGCAGCCCGCCGGGACAACCGCTGTGGGAGCAGTACTTC.